This TCR beta chain stems from a study of blood T cell repertoires in COVID-19. Background on the study: Sources were T cells, B-cell-depleted T cells, or PBMCs; the material itself was cDNA or gDNA.

How the authors handled the data: Nucleated cell number was recorded as an estimate derived from reference gene primer amplification. This table comes from immunoSEQ multiplex PCR, and its TCRdb copy is limited to in-frame clones, with some not included. The V and J calls and clone size are taken from that table; D and trimming were inferred from the DNA. The sample carries 150,000 to 160,000 clones, roughly 80% recorded once. This clone was counted a few times. CDR3 length: 14 amino acids. From germline, CDR1 is SQVTM and CDR2 ANQGSEA. V was shortened by 7 bases and J by 1 base, with 13 bases between the two germline ends.

The sequencing sample was made of peripheral blood. The chain links TRBV29-1 to TRBJ2-2; tentatively, D is TRBD1 (6 bases). This sequence originates from a man older than 75 with acute or convalescent COVID-19. Here the CDR3 reads CSGRRGVNTGELFF. CDR3 coding DNA: TGCAGCGGTCGCAGGGGAGTGAACACCGGGGAGCTGTTTTTT.